These T cell receptor beta chains were read from a single sample in a study of blood T cell repertoires in COVID-19. The protocol was immunoSEQ multiplex PCR, while the TCRdb copy is restricted to in-frame clones and leaves out a portion. The table has around 270,000 clones, about 88% seen once. What was sequenced was peripheral blood. The receptors were gathered from a young man with active or convalescent COVID-19. The CDR3 runs from the conserved cysteine through the conserved F or W. A D gene is named only where the DNA matches it firmly. A row's size may be missing; if present it is once, few, many or a size class.

J	size	D	V	DNA	CDR3
TRBJ1-4	-	-	TRBV2	TGTGCCAGCAGTTGGACAGCAACTAATGAAAAACTGTTTTTT	CASSWTATNEKLFF
TRBJ2-7	-	-	TRBV19	TGTGCCAGTAGAGGACAGAACTCGACCTACGAGCAGTACTTC	CASRGQNSTYEQYF
TRBJ2-3	-	-	TRBV5-4	TGTGCCAGCAGCTTCGAACGGGGACTGGGCACAGATACGCAGTATTTT	CASSFERGLGTDTQYF
TRBJ2-3	-	-	TRBV5-4	TGTGCCAGCAGCTCCATAGCGGTTAGCACAGATACGCAGTATTTT	CASSSIAVSTDTQYF
TRBJ2-6	-	TRBD1	TRBV10-1	TGCGCCAGCAGTGACCAGGCGACAGGGGGCAAACTCTGGGCCAACGTCCTGACTTTC	CASSDQATGGKLWANVLTF
TRBJ1-2	-	TRBD1	TRBV5-5	TGTGCCAGCAGCTTGGAGCAGGGGGGCTATGGCTACACCTTC	CASSLEQGGYGYTF
TRBJ1-2	-	TRBD1	TRBV7-2	TGTGCCAGCAGCGATTCAGGACAGGCAATCTATGGCTACACCTTC	CASSDSGQAIYGYTF
TRBJ1-2	-	-	TRBV5-4	TGTGCCAGCAGCTCTCGCGTGGGGGGGAACTATGGCTACACCTTC	CASSSRVGGNYGYTF
TRBJ1-1	-	-	TRBV3-1/TRBV3-2	TGTGCCAGCAGCCAAGGGGGGGGAGGTTTTGAAGCTTTCTTT	CASSQGGGGFEAFF
TRBJ2-2	-	-	TRBV6-5	TGTGCCAGCACCCGAGGAGGTAACACCGGGGAGCTGTTTTTT	CASTRGGNTGELFF
TRBJ2-7	once	-	TRBV12-3/TRBV12-4	TGTGCCAGCAGTAAAGGACAGAACTACGAGCAGTACTTC	CASSKGQNYEQYF
TRBJ1-2	-	-	TRBV7-9	TGTGCCAGCAGCCCGACCGGGTATGGCTACACCTTC	CASSPTGYGYTF
TRBJ1-3	-	-	TRBV7-6	TGTGCCAGCAGCTTAATAGTGGCAGGCTCCTCTGGAAACACCATATATTTT	CASSLIVAGSSGNTIYF
TRBJ1-6	-	-	TRBV11-2	TGTGCCAGCAGCTTGGGTCCAGGGAGGGATTCACCCCTCCACTTT	CASSLGPGRDSPLHF
TRBJ2-7	-	-	TRBV5-1	TGCGCCAGCAGCTTACGGGGGGCCCCCTCCTACGAGCAGTACTTC	CASSLRGAPSYEQYF
TRBJ1-1	-	TRBD1	TRBV19	TGTGCCAGTAGTACAGACACAACAGGGGGAGCTTTCTTT	CASSTDTTGGAFF
TRBJ1-2	-	TRBD1	TRBV27	TGTGCCAGCAGTTTATACTGGACAGGGGGTACTTCTAACTATGGCTACACCTTC	CASSLYWTGGTSNYGYTF
TRBJ2-7	-	TRBD1	TRBV7-8	TGTGCCAGCAGCTCGACAGGGATCTACGAGCAGTACTTC	CASSSTGIYEQYF
TRBJ1-5	-	-	TRBV4-3	TGCGCCAGCAGCCAAGATCGCGGGAGTCAGCCCCAGCATTTT	CASSQDRGSQPQHF
TRBJ2-7	-	TRBD1	TRBV7-2	TGTGCCAGCAGCTTTGACAGGGTTTACGAGCAGTACTTC	CASSFDRVYEQYF
TRBJ2-3	-	TRBD2	TRBV27	TGTGCCAGTATGGTAGCGGGGGGGTACACAGATACGCAGTATTTT	CASMVAGGYTDTQYF
TRBJ2-7	-	-	TRBV6-6	TGTGCCAGCAGTTACCCCGGGCGACAGGCAAACTACGAGCAGTACTTC	CASSYPGRQANYEQYF
TRBJ1-1	-	-	TRBV6-5	TGTGCCAGCAGTTCCCCAGGGCCCACTGAAGCTTTCTTT	CASSSPGPTEAFF
TRBJ1-5	few	TRBD1	TRBV19	TGTGCCAGTAGTCTTACAGGGGGTAGCAATCAGCCCCAGCATTTT	CASSLTGGSNQPQHF
TRBJ1-5	-	-	TRBV6-6	TGTGCCAGCAGCTATCTGTCTCGAGGAGCCTATCAGCCCCAGCATTTT	CASSYLSRGAYQPQHF
TRBJ2-7	-	-	TRBV9	TGTGCCAGCAAGAAGGGGCTAGTCGGCGAGCAGTACTTC	CASKKGLVGEQYF
TRBJ2-1	-	TRBD1	TRBV5-1	TGCGCCAGCAGCTACTCCCGGACAGGGGAGGATGAGCAGTTCTTC	CASSYSRTGEDEQFF
TRBJ1-5	few	TRBD1	TRBV19	TGTGCCAGTAGCCGTGAAAAACGGGACAGGAGATATAGCAATCAGCCCCAGCATTTT	CASSREKRDRRYSNQPQHF
TRBJ1-5	-	TRBD1	TRBV6-6	TGTGCCAGCAGTCAGACGGGACAGGGGGCTCAGCCCCAGCATTTT	CASSQTGQGAQPQHF
TRBJ2-1	-	-	TRBV9	TGTGCCAGCAGCGAGCCCGATAGCAATGAGCAGTTCTTC	CASSEPDSNEQFF
TRBJ1-4	-	-	TRBV6-5	TGTGCCAGCAGATGGGTTAGAGGAGAAAAACTGTTTTTT	CASRWVRGEKLFF
TRBJ2-6	few	-	TRBV5-4	TGTGCCCCCGGTGACTCTGGGGCCAACGTCCTGACTTTC	CAPGDSGANVLTF
TRBJ1-2	-	-	TRBV6-2/TRBV6-3	TGTGCCAGCAGTTACGGTCAGGGGACCTATGGCTACACCTTC	CASSYGQGTYGYTF
TRBJ2-7	-	TRBD1	TRBV19	TGTGCCAGCAAAAACACTTTGACAGGGCTCGAGCAGTACTTC	CASKNTLTGLEQYF
TRBJ1-2	-	-	TRBV6-1	TGTGCCAGCAGTGAAGTTCGAGAAAACTATGGCTACACCTTC	CASSEVRENYGYTF
TRBJ2-7	-	TRBD1	TRBV2	TGTGCCAGCAGTGCGGAGACAGGGGGTCACGAGCAGTACTTC	CASSAETGGHEQYF
TRBJ1-1	-	-	TRBV2	TGTGCCAGCAGTCCCGGGGGGGGTTCTGAAGCTTTCTTT	CASSPGGGSEAFF